The clone carrying this T cell receptor (beta chain) was seen just once. It was with 60 Vbeta and 13 Jbeta primers that the PCR ran. TCRdb's copy holds only in-frame clones and misses some; the assay was immunoSEQ multiplex PCR. Among approximately 72,000 clones, roughly four fifths were seen once, and the ten largest hold 1.5% to 2%. The data were taken from a study of cytomegalovirus exposure and HLA in healthy donors. Donors had nominal health at sampling but likely had unrecorded immune exposures. The sequence derives from a man younger than 35 in good health and CMV-seronegative. The material sequenced was PBMCs.

In DNA form, the CDR3 reads TGTGCCAGCAGCGGGGCGGGAGGGGACACTGAAGCTTTCTTT. Amino acid sequence: CASSGAGGDTEAFF. V is TRBV27 and J is TRBJ1-1, with D possibly being TRBD1 (5 bases). V shed 6 bases and J shed 3 bases, with 14 bases lying between them. From germline, CDR1 is MNHEY and CDR2 SMNVEV (reference sequence). The CDR3 contains 14 residues.